These T cell receptor beta chains were read from a single sample in a study of lymphopenia after photon versus proton radiotherapy. Produced via immunoSEQ multiplex PCR; TCRdb's table is partial and in-frame only. This table has some 64,000 clones, approximately 86% appearing once. Sample: peripheral blood, taken from a patient treated with proton-based radiotherapy. These receptors were taken from an elderly man with esophageal cancer. The CDR3 runs from the conserved cysteine through the conserved F or W. A D gene is named only where the DNA matches it firmly. Clone size is not always given. Where it is, it says once, few, many or a class for expanded clones.

clone_size	d_call	v_call	j_call	cdr3_aa	cdr3_nt
-	-	TRBV27	TRBJ2-7	CASGNRAYEQYF	TGTGCCAGCGGAAACAGAGCCTACGAGCAGTACTTC
-	TRBD2	TRBV11-2	TRBJ2-3	CASSLVRLAGFTDTQYF	TGTGCCAGCAGCTTAGTACGACTAGCGGGCTTCACAGATACGCAGTATTTT
-	TRBD1	TRBV6-1	TRBJ1-4	CASNRGANEKLFF	TGTGCCAGCAACAGGGGAGCTAATGAAAAACTGTTTTTT
-	-	TRBV19	TRBJ1-1	CASSTLEPRITEAFF	TGTGCCAGTAGTACCCTGGAACCACGTATCACTGAAGCTTTCTTT
-	-	TRBV5-4	TRBJ1-2	CASPLAPGYTF	TGTGCCAGCCCGCTGGCCCCGGGCTACACCTTC
-	-	TRBV4-2	TRBJ1-5	CASSQRGGQDPFPQHF	TGTGCCAGCAGCCAAAGGGGTGGGCAGGACCCTTTTCCCCAGCATTTT
-	-	TRBV18	TRBJ1-5	CASSLGDQPQHF	TGTGCCAGCTCACTGGGAGACCAGCCCCAGCATTTT
-	TRBD1	TRBV16	TRBJ1-1	CASSQSRGETEAFF	TGTGCCAGCAGCCAATCCAGGGGGGAAACTGAAGCTTTCTTT
-	-	TRBV11-2	TRBJ1-2	CASSLEGRNYGYTF	TGTGCCAGCAGCTTAGAGGGCAGAAACTATGGCTACACCTTC
-	TRBD1	TRBV18	TRBJ2-6	CASSPGDRGSSGANVLTF	TGTGCCAGCTCACCAGGGGACAGGGGAAGCTCTGGGGCCAACGTCCTGACTTTC
few	-	TRBV6-1	TRBJ2-1	CASRGSGEAYNEQFF	TGTGCCAGCAGAGGGAGCGGAGAGGCATACAATGAGCAGTTCTTC
-	TRBD2	TRBV30	TRBJ2-3	CAWSVSSGLDTDTQYF	TGTGCCTGGAGTGTATCTAGCGGACTCGACACAGATACGCAGTATTTT
-	-	TRBV7-2	TRBJ1-5	CASSPGSDNQPQHF	TGTGCCAGCAGCCCGGGGAGCGACAATCAGCCCCAGCATTTT
-	TRBD2	TRBV19	TRBJ2-1	CASSILSGRARDEQFF	TGTGCCAGTAGTATTCTGAGCGGGAGGGCCAGAGATGAGCAGTTCTTC
-	-	TRBV15	TRBJ1-1	CATSRHQGNTEAFF	TGTGCCACCAGCAGACATCAGGGTAACACTGAAGCTTTCTTT
-	-	TRBV29-1	TRBJ2-7	CSAKSGVGYEQYF	TGCAGCGCCAAATCAGGGGTTGGGTACGAGCAGTACTTC
-	TRBD2	TRBV7-2	TRBJ2-7	CASSSSGASSYEQYF	TGTGCCAGCAGTTCCAGCGGGGCCAGCTCCTACGAGCAGTACTTC
-	TRBD1	TRBV19	TRBJ1-5	CASSSQGAQPQHF	TGTGCCAGTAGTAGCCAGGGGGCCCAGCCCCAGCATTTT
-	-	TRBV11-2	TRBJ2-7	CASSPLSGFYYEQYF	TGTGCCAGCAGCCCCTTGTCGGGATTCTATTACGAGCAGTACTTC
-	-	TRBV2	TRBJ1-6	CASTGQWRSSPLHF	TGTGCCAGCACCGGACAGTGGCGGAGTTCACCCCTCCACTTT
-	TRBD1	TRBV2	TRBJ2-4	CASSLDRLGAKNIQYF	TGTGCCAGCAGTTTGGACAGGCTTGGGGCCAAAAACATTCAGTACTTC
-	TRBD1	TRBV18	TRBJ2-7	CASSPPGQVLEQYF	TGTGCCAGCTCACCACCGGGACAGGTTCTCGAGCAGTACTTC
-	-	TRBV21-1	TRBJ2-7	CASSKVPYEQYF	TGTGCCAGCAGCAAAGTCCCCTACGAGCAGTACTTC
-	TRBD1	TRBV30	TRBJ2-1	CAFSGTENEQFF	TGTGCCTTCTCCGGGACAGAGAATGAGCAGTTCTTC
-	TRBD2	TRBV18	TRBJ2-2	CASSAGVAGPTGELFF	TGTGCCAGCTCAGCTGGAGTAGCGGGGCCCACCGGGGAGCTGTTTTTT